This T cell receptor (beta chain) derives from a study of human T cells and chemical hapten exposure. Using its own MiXCR run on the RACE reads, TCRdb lists one record per CDR3 protein. The repertoire includes some 110,000 distinct CDR3 sequences, about 12% of them detected once, and 1.1% to 1.5% sits in the top ten. As to time point: patch test 1, 2 weeks after DPC sensitization. Specified treatment: therapeutic diphenylcyclopropenone sensitization with weekly scalp DPC. This clonotype came up many times. CDR3 length: 15 residues. V lost 0 bases and J 1 base, leaving 9 bases between the germline ends. CDR1 and CDR2 (germline): LGHNA, YSLEER.

The receptor was derived from a woman between 50 and 59 years old with alopecia areata. Some clones in this sample may be carry-over from other donors' samples. The chain employs TRBV4-3 and TRBJ1-1; D not certain. The sample here was whole blood, taken in connection with sensitization to the hapten diphenylcyclopropenone (DPC). Written as DNA, the CDR3 is TGCGCCAGCAGCCAAGATAGGGATGGGAACACTGAAGCTTTCTTT. It yields the protein CASSQDRDGNTEAFF.